These 3 T cell receptor beta chains share one sample of origin, sequenced in a study of CD4 and CD8 cells across lung adenocarcinoma regions. One entry per CDR3 protein results from TCRdb running MiXCR on the PCR reads. The repertoire holds tens of thousands of distinct CDR3 sequences, 45% to 50% seen once, with approximately 48% in the top ten. Sequences were obtained from CD8+ T cells from the center of a lung tumor. Receptors originate from a male donor with lung adenocarcinoma. The CD4 and CD8 labels of this study may be unreliable.

This chain uses TRBV6-1 with TRBJ2-3; D tentatively reads TRBD1 or TRBD2 (5 bases each). The DNA end is more similar to TRBJ2-2, so the J call may be wrong. This CDR3 region has 15 residues. The V gene's germline CDR1 is MNHNS and CDR2 SASEGT. The DNA for the CDR3 is TGTGCCAGCAGCGAGGGAACCGCGAACACAGGTACGCTGTTTTTT. Its translation is CASSEGTANTGTLFF.

This clonotype showed up many times. The chain is built from TRBV5-3 and TRBJ2-3; D assignment may be TRBD1 or TRBD2 (5 bases each). TRBV5-3 is identified as an open reading frame with a role that is uncertain. This CDR3 spans 15 amino acids. The germline V and J ends were trimmed by 7 bases and 1 base, with 16 bases remaining between them. In nucleotides, the CDR3 is TGTGCCAGAGGGACCGCGGTTAGACGCACAGATACGCAGTATTTT. It is translated as CARGTAVRRTDTQYF.

This clonotype was counted at least ten times. The gene calls are TRBV6-1 and TRBJ2-1, with 13 bases lining up with TRBD2. Losses at the gene ends were 6 bases for V and 8 bases for J; bases not matched to a gene: 7. CDR1 is MNHNS, CDR2 SASEGT, per germline. This CDR3 has 15 amino acids. For the CDR3, the DNA is TGTGCCAGCAGCGCGGGACTAGCGGGGCGGGATGAGCAGTTCTTC. Amino acid sequence: CASSAGLAGRDEQFF.